This TCR beta chain originates from a study of cytomegalovirus exposure and HLA in healthy donors. As for the study in general: Earlier sequencing of some 190 million T cells yielded about 120 million unique TCR beta sequences. Counted in an early data release were approximately 85 million unique TCRs from HLA-typed donors. Overall study results and limits: An analysis that came later showed most CMV-associated TCR beta chains appearing HLA-restricted.

Germline V gene lookup returns CDR1 MGHRA and CDR2 YSYEKL. This CDR3 spans 16 amino acids. V was shortened by 3 bases and J by 1 base, with 13 bases between the two germline ends. Remarks on this clone: Its antigen remains unidentified.

PCR used 60 Vbeta primers and 13 Jbeta primers. The repertoire was sequenced with immunoSEQ multiplex PCR; TCRdb's copy has only in-frame clones and lacks some. The table has fewer than 350,000 clones, roughly 90% seen once. Material for sequencing was PBMCs. The source is a woman between 18 and 29 years old in good health and CMV-seronegative. The J gene is TRBJ1-5, the V gene TRBV4-1; D is unresolved. The CDR3 nucleotides are TGCGCCAGCAGCCATTACGGGAGTATCAGCAATCAGCCCCAGCATTTT. Its translation is CASSHYGSISNQPQHF.